Included here is one T cell receptor (beta chain) sequence, with context. CDR3 length equals 16 residues. V trimming: 5 bases; J trimming: 10 bases; junction bases outside the gene matches: 17. Germline values: CDR1 SGHTA, CDR2 FQGNSA. The data stem from a study of blood T cell repertoires in COVID-19. Study overall: Donors in the United States, Italy and Spain gave samples during acute or convalescent COVID-19. From T cells, B-cell-depleted T cells, or PBMCs came the material, which was cDNA or gDNA.

Under the authors' procedure: Reference gene primer amplification gave nucleated cell count estimates. The method was immunoSEQ multiplex PCR; TCRdb's version includes in-frame clones alone and lacks a portion of them. V, J and clone size derive from that table, while D and trimming were established from the DNA sequence. This table has about 150,000 clones, over 80% appearing once. The sequenced material came from peripheral blood. The sequence was obtained from a woman aged 45-60 years with acute or convalescent COVID-19. The gene calls are TRBV7-2 and TRBJ1-2; 9 bases line up with TRBD1. The CDR3 loop is CASSPGPRDREEVYTF. As DNA, the CDR3 is TGTGCCAGCAGCCCGGGCCCCCGGGACAGGGAGGAAGTCTACACCTTC.